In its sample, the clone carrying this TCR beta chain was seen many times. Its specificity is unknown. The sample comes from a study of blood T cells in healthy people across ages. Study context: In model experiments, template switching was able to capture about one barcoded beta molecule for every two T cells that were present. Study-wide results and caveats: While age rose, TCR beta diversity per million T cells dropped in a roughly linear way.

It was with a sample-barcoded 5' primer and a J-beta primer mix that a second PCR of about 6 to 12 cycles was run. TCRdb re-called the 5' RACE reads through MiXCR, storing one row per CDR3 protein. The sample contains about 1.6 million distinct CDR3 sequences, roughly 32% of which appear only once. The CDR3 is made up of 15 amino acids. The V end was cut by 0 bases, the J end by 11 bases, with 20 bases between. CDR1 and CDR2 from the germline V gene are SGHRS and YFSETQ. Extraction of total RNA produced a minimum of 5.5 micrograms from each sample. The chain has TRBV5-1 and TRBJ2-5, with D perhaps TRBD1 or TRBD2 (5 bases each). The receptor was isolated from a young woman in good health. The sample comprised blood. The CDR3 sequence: CASSLALGAMGEQYF. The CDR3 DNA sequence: TGCGCCAGCAGCTTGGCCCTCGGGGCGATGGGAGAGCAGTACTTC.